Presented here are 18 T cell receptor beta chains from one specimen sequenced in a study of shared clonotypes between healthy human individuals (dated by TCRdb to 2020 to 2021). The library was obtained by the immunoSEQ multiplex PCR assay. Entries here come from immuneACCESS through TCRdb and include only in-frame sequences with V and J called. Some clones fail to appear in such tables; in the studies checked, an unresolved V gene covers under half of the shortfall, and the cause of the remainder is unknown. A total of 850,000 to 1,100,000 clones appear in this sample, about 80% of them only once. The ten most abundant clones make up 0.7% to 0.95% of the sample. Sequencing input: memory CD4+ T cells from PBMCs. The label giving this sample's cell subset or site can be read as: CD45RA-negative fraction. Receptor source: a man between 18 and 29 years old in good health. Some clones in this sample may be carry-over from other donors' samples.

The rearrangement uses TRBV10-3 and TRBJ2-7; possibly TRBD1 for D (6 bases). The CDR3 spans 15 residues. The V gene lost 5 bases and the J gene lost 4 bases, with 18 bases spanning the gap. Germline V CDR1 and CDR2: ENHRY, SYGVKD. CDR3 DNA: TGTGCCATCAGTTCAGGGGCTATCCAGAGGTACGAGCAGTACTTC. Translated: CAISSGAIQRYEQYF.

The CDR3 DNA follows: TGTGCCAGAGACAGGGGGGGCCAGCCCCAGCATTTT. This translates into CARDRGGQPQHF. The chain couples TRBV19 to TRBJ1-5; 9 bases match TRBD1. This CDR3 has 12 amino acids. Germline V gives CDR1 LNHDA, CDR2 SQIVND (reference sequence). V lost 9 bases, J lost 7 bases, and 4 bases stayed unmatched.

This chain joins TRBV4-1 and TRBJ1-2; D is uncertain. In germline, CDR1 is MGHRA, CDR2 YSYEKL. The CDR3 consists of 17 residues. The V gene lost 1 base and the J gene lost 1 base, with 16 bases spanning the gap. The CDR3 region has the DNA TGCGCCAGCAGCCAAGGGGAATCCAGGAGGGTTAACTATGGCTACACCTTC. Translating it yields CASSQGESRRVNYGYTF.

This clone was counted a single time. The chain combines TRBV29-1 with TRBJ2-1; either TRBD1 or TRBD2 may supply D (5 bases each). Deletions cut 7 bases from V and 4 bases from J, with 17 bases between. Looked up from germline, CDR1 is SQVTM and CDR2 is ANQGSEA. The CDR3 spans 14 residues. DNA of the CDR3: TGCAGCGGATTCGGGACGGCAACTTACAATGAGCAGTTCTTC. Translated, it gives CSGFGTATYNEQFF.

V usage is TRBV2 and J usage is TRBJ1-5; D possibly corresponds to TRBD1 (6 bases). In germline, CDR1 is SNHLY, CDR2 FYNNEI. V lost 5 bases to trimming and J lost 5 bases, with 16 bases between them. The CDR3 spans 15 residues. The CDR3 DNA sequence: TGTGCCAGCAGTCCGGGGGCGGCAGGTTATCAGCCCCAGCATTTT. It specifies CASSPGAAGYQPQHF.

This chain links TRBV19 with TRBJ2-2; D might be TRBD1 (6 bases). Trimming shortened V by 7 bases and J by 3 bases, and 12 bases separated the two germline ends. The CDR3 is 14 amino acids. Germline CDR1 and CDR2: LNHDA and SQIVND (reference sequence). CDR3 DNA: TGTGCCAGTAAGCCAGAGGGGGACACCGGGGAGCTGTTTTTT. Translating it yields CASKPEGDTGELFF.

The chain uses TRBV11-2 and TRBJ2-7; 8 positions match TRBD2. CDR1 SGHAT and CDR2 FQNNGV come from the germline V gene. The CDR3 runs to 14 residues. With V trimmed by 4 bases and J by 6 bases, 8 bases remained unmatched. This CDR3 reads CASSSNSGKGEQYF. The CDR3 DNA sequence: TGTGCCAGCAGCTCCAATAGCGGGAAGGGCGAGCAGTACTTC.

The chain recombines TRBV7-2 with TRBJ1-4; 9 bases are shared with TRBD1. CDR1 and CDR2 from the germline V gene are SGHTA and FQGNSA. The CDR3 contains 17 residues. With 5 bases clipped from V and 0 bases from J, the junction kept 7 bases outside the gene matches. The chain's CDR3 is CASSPDRGPATNEKLFF. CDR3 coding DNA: TGTGCCAGCAGCCCGGACAGGGGACCTGCAACTAATGAAAAACTGTTTTTT. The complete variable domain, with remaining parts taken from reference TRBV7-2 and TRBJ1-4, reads GAGVSQSPSNKVTEKGKDVELRCDPISGHTALYWYRQSLGQGLEFLIYFQGNSAPDKSGLPSDRFSAERTGGSVSTLTIQRTQQEDSAVYLCASSPDRGPATNEKLFFGSGTQLSVL.

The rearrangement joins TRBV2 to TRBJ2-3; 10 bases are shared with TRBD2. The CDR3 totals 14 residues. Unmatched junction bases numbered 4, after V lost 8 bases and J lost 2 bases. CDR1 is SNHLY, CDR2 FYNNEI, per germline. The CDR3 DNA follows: TGTGCCAGCGGACTAGCGGCACCCACAGATACGCAGTATTTT. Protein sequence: CASGLAAPTDTQYF.

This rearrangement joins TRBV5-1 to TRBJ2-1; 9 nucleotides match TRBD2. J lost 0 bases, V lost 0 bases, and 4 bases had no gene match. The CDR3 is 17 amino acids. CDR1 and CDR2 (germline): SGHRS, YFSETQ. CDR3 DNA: TGCGCCAGCAGCTTGGGACTAGCGGATATCTCCTACAATGAGCAGTTCTTC. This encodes CASSLGLADISYNEQFF.

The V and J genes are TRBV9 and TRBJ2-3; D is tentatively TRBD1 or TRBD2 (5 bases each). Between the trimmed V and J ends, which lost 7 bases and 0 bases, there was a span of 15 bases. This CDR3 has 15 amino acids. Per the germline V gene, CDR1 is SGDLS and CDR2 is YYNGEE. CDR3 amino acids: CASARGEPSTDTQYF. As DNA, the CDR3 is TGTGCCAGCGCCAGAGGGGAGCCTAGCACAGATACGCAGTATTTT. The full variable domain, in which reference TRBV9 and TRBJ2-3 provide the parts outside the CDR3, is DSGVTQTPKHLITATGQRVTLRCSPRSGDLSVYWYQQSLDQGLQFLIQYYNGEERAKGNILERFSAQQFPDLHSELNLSSLELGDSALYFCASARGEPSTDTQYFGPGTRLTVL.

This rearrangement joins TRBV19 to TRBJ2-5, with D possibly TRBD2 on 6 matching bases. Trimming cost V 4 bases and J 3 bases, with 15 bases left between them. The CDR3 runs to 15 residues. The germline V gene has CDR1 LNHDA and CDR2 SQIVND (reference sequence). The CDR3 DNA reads TGTGCCAGTAGTACCCGACTAGTTGGAGAAGAGACCCAGTACTTC. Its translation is CASSTRLVGEETQYF. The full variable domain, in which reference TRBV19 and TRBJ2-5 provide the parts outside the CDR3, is DGGITQSPKYLFRKEGQNVTLSCEQNLNHDAMYWYRQDPGQGLRLIYYSQIVNDFQKGDIAEGYSVSREKKESFPLTVTSAQKNPTAFYLCASSTRLVGEETQYFGPGTRLLVL.

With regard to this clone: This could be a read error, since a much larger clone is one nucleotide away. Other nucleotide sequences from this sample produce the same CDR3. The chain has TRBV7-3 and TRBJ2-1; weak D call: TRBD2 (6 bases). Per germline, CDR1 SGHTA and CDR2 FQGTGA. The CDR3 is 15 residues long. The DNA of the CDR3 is TGTGCCAGCAGCTTAAGTGGCGGGACCTATAATGAGCAGTTCTTC. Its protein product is CASSLSGGTYNEQFF. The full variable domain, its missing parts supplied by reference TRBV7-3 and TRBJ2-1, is GAGVSQTPSNKVTEKGKYVELRCDPISGHTALYWYRQSLGQGPEFLIYFQGTGAADDSGLPNDRFFAVRPEGSVSTLKIQRTERGDSAVYLCASSLSGGTYNEQFFGPGTRLTVL.

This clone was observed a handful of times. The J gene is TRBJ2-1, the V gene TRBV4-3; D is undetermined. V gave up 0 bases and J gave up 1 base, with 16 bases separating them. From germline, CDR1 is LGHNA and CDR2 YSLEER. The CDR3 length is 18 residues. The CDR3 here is CASSQETPRSLSYNEQFF. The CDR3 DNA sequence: TGCGCCAGCAGCCAAGAAACCCCCCGCAGCCTATCCTACAATGAGCAGTTCTTC.

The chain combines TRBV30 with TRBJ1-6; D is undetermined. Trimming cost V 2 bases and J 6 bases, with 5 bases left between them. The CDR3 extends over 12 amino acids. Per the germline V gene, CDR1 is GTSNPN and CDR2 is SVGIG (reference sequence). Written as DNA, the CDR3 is TGTGCCTGGAGTAGGCCTAATTCACCCCTCCACTTT. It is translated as CAWSRPNSPLHF.

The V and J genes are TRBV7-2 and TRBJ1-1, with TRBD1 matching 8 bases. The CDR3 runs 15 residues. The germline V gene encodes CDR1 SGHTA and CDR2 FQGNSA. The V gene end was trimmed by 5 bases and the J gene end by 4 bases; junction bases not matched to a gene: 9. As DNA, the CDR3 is TGTGCCAGCAGCGCTTACAGGGGGGGCGGCACTGAAGCTTTCTTT. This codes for CASSAYRGGGTEAFF.

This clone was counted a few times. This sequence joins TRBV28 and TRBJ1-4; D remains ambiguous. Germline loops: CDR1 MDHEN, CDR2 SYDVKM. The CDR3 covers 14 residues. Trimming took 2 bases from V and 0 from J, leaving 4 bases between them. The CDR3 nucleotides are TGTGCCAGCAGTTTAATTGCAACTAATGAAAAACTGTTTTTT. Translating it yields CASSLIATNEKLFF.

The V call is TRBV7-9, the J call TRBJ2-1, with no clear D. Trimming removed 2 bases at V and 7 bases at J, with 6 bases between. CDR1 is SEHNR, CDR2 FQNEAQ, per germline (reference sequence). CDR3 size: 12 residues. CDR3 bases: TGTGCCAGCAGCTTATTTATGAATGAGCAGTTCTTC. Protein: CASSLFMNEQFF.